The T cell receptor (beta chain) described here comes from a study of blood T cell repertoires in COVID-19. Only in-frame clones appear in the TCRdb table, and some are missing; sequencing was by immunoSEQ multiplex PCR. Among some 200,000 clones listed, 92% were seen once. CDR1 and CDR2 from the germline V gene are MNHEY and SMNVEV (reference sequence). J gave up 1 base and V 0 bases, and 6 bases lay outside the gene matches. This CDR3 comprises 17 residues. Sequenced sample: peripheral blood. The source of this sequence is a man aged 25-45 years with acute or convalescent COVID-19. The J gene is TRBJ1-2, the V gene TRBV27; 9 nucleotides line up with TRBD1. The CDR3 sequence: CASSLSPTGGGNYGYTF. The DNA for the CDR3 is TGTGCCAGCAGTTTATCACCTACAGGGGGCGGTAACTATGGCTACACCTTC.